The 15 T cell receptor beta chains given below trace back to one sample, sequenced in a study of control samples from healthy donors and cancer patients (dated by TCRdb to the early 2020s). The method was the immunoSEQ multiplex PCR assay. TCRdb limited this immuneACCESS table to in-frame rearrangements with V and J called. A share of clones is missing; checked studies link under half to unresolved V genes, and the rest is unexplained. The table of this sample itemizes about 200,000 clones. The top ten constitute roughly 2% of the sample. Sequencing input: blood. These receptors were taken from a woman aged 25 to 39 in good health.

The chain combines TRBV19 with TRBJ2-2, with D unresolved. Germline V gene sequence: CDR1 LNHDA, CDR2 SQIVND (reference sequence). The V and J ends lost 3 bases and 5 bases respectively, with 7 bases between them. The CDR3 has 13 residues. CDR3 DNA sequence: TGTGCCAGTAGTATTAAGCTTACCGGGGAGCTGTTTTTT. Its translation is CASSIKLTGELFF.

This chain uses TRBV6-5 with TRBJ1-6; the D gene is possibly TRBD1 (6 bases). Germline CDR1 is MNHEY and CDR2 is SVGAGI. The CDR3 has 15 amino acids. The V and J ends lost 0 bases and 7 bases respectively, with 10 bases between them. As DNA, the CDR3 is TGTGCCAGCAGTTACTCGTCCCAGGGGAATTCACCCCTCCACTTT. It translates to CASSYSSQGNSPLHF.

CDR3: CASSERGNQPQHF. The CDR3 coding sequence is TGTGCCAGCAGTGAGAGGGGTAATCAGCCCCAGCATTTT. The rearrangement joins TRBV6-1 to TRBJ1-5, with a tentative D call TRBD1 (5 bases). Germline CDR1 reads MNHNS; CDR2 reads SASEGT. V dropped 3 bases and J dropped 4 bases, with 7 bases sitting between them. This CDR3 region has 13 residues.

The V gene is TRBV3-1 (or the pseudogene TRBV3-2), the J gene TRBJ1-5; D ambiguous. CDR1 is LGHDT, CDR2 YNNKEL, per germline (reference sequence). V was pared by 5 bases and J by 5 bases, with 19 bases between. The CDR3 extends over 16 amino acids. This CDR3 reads CASSIGVLWHHQPQHF. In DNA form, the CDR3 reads TGTGCCAGCAGCATAGGTGTTCTTTGGCATCATCAGCCCCAGCATTTT.

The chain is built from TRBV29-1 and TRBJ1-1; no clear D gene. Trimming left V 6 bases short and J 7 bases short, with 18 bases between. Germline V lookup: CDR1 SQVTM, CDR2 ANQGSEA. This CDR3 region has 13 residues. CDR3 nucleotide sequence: TGCAGCGTCAGTGGTCAGGTTAAGGTTGAAGCTTTCTTT. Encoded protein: CSVSGQVKVEAFF.

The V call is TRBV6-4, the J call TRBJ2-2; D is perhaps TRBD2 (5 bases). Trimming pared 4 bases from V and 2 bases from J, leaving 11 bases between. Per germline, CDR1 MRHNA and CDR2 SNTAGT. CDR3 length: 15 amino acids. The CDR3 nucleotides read TGTGCCAGCAGTGTTCGAGCGGACAACACCGGGGAGCTGTTTTTT. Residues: CASSVRADNTGELFF.

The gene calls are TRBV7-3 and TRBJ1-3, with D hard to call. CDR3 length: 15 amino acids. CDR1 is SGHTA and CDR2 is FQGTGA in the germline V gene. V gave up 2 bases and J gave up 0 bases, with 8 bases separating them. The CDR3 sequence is CASSLWLGSGNTIYF. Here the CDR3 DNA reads TGTGCCAGCAGCTTATGGCTGGGCTCTGGAAACACCATATATTTT.

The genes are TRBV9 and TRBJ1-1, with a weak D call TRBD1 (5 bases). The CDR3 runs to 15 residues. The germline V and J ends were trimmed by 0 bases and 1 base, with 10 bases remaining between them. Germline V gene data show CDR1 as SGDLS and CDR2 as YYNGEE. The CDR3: CASSVAGAGNTEAFF. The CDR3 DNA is TGTGCCAGCAGCGTAGCTGGGGCTGGGAACACTGAAGCTTTCTTT.

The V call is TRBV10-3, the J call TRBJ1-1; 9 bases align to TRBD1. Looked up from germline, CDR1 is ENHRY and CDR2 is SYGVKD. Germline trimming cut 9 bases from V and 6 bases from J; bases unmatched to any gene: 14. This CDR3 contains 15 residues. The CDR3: CAIQGQNRGRSEAFF. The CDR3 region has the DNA TGTGCCATTCAAGGCCAGAACAGGGGGCGGTCTGAAGCTTTCTTT.

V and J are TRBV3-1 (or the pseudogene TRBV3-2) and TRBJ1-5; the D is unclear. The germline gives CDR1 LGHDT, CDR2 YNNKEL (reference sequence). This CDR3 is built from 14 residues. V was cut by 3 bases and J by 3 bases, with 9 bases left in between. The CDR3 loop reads CASSHRGINQPQHF. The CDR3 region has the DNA TGTGCCAGCAGCCATAGAGGTATCAATCAGCCCCAGCATTTT.

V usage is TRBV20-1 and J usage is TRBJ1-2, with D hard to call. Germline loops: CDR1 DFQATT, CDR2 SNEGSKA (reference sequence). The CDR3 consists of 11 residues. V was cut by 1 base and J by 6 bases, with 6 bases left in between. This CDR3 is CSARVENGYTF. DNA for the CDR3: TGCAGTGCTAGAGTAGAGAATGGCTACACCTTC.

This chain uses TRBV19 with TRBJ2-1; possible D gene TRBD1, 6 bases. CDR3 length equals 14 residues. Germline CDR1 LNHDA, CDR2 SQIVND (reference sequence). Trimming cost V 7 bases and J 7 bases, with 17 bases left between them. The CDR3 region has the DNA TGTGCCAGTAAGTCCACAGGGATTGAAAATGAGCAGTTCTTC. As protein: CASKSTGIENEQFF.

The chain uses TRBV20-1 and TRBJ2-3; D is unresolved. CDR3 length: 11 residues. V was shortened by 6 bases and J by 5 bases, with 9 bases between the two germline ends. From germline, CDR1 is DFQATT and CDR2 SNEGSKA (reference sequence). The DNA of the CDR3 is TGCAGTGCCCCACAAGGAGATACGCAGTATTTT. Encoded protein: CSAPQGDTQYF.

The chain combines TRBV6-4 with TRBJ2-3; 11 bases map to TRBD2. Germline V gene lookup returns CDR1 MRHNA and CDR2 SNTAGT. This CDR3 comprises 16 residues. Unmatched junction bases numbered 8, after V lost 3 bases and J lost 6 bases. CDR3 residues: CASSEGSGGAADTQYF. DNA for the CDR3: TGTGCCAGCAGTGAGGGTAGCGGGGGGGCCGCGGATACGCAGTATTTT.

The CDR3 loop reads CASSFRLVNSPDTQYF. CDR3 DNA: TGTGCCAGCAGCTTCAGACTCGTGAATTCCCCAGATACGCAGTATTTT. The chain recombines TRBV5-5 with TRBJ2-3; the D is unclear. The CDR3 contains 16 residues. Between the trimmed V and J ends, which lost 2 bases and 4 bases, there was a span of 17 bases. In germline, CDR1 is SGHKS, CDR2 YYEKEE (reference sequence).